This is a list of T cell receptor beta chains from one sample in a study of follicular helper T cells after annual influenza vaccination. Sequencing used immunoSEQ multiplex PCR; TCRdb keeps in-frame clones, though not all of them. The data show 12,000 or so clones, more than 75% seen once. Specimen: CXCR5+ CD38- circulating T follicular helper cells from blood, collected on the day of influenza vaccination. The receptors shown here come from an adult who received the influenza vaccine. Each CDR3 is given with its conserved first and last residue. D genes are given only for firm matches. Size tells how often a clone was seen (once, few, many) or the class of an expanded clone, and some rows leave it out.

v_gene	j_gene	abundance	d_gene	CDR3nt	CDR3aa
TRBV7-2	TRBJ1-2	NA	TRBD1	TGTGCCAGCAGCACGCCGGGACAGGGTAACTATGGCTACACCTTC	CASSTPGQGNYGYTF
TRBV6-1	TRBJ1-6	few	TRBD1	TGTGCCAGCAGTGAAGCGGGACAGGGGATAGGTTCACCCCTCCACTTT	CASSEAGQGIGSPLHF
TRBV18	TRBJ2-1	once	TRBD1	TGTGCCAGCTCACCCGGGACAGGGTACAATGAGCAGTTCTTC	CASSPGTGYNEQFF
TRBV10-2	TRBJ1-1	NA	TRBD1	TGCGCCAGCCGGGGGACAGGGGCCCTTAGGGCTGAAGCTTTCTTT	CASRGTGALRAEAFF
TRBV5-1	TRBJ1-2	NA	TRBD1	TGCGCCAGCAGCTGGAACCGGGACAGGGTCAATGGCTACACCTTC	CASSWNRDRVNGYTF
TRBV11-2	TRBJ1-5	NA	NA	TGTGCCAGCAGCCCCGCGCCGGGGGGTGGCAATCAGCCCCAGCATTTT	CASSPAPGGGNQPQHF
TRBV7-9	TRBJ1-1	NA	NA	TGTGCCAGCAGCCAAGGACGGATTATGAACACTGAAGCTTTCTTT	CASSQGRIMNTEAFF
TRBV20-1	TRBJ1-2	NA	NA	TGCAGTGCTAGAGGGCTACATGGCTACACCTTC	CSARGLHGYTF
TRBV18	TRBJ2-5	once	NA	TGTGCCAGCTCACAGGGGAACCAAGAGACCCAGTACTTC	CASSQGNQETQYF
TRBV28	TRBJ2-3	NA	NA	TGTGCCAGCAGTTTCGCGGACAGAGATACGCAGTATTTT	CASSFADRDTQYF
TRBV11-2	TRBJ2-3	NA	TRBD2	TGTGCCAGCAGCCTTAGCGGGGAGGGGACAGATACGCAGTATTTT	CASSLSGEGTDTQYF
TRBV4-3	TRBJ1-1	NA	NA	TGCGCCAGCAGCCAAGATACGGGCGGGGGAGCTTTCTTT	CASSQDTGGGAFF
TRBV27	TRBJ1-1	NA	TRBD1	TGTGCCAGCAGTCCCCATGGGACAGGGAACACTGAAGCTTTCTTT	CASSPHGTGNTEAFF
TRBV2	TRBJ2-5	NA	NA	TGTGCCAGTGGACGTGCCGGGGCGGGAGAGACCCAGTACTTC	CASGRAGAGETQYF
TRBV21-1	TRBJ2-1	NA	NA	TGTGCCAGCAGCAAAGGAGTACTAGCGGGGTACTCCGGTTGCAATGAGCAGTTCTTC	CASSKGVLAGYSGCNEQFF
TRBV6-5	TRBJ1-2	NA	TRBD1	TGTGCCAGCAGTGTACCGGGACAGCGGGGCTACACCTTC	CASSVPGQRGYTF
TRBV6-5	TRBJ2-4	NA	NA	TGTGCCAGCAGTTACGGAGGGGGCCCCAAAAACATTCAGTACTTC	CASSYGGGPKNIQYF
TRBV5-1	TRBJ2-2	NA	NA	TGCGCCAGCAGCTTGGAGACTAGAGGAACCGGGGAGCTGTTTTTT	CASSLETRGTGELFF
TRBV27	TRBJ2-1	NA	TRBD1	TGTGCCAGCAGTTTATCCCGGGACAGGGGATCCTACAATGAGCAGTTCTTC	CASSLSRDRGSYNEQFF
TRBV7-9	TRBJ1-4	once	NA	TGTGCCAGCAGCCCGCAGGGGTCCCCTAATGAAAAACTGTTTTTT	CASSPQGSPNEKLFF
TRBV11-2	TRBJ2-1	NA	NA	TGTGCCAGCAGCTTACTACGCGATGTTTTTTCGTATGAGCAGTTCTTC	CASSLLRDVFSYEQFF
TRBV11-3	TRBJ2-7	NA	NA	TGTGCCAGCCACACCCCCAGGGAGGAGGCTTACGAGCAGTACTTC	CASHTPREEAYEQYF
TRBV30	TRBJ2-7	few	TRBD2	TGTGCCTGGAGTTGGGGGGGAGAGCAGTACTTC	CAWSWGGEQYF
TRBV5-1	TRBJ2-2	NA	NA	TGCGCCAGCAGCTTGATAGCCGGGCAGTCTGGGGGGGAGCTGTTTTTT	CASSLIAGQSGGELFF
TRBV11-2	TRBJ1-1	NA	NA	TGTGCCAGCAGCTACGCAGGGTTTGGCGCTGAAGCTTTCTTT	CASSYAGFGAEAFF
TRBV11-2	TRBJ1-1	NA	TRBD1	TGTGCCAGCAGCCTCCACCGGACAGGGGAAGCTTTCTTT	CASSLHRTGEAFF
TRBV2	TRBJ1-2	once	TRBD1	TGTGCCAGCCTTAGACAACAGGGGGTGCTCGGTGGCTACACCTTC	CASLRQQGVLGGYTF
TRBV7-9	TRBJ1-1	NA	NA	TGTGCCAGCAGCTTATACGGGGACACTGAAGCTTTCTTT	CASSLYGDTEAFF
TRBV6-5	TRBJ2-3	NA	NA	TGTGCCAGCAGTTACGGGCAGAGCACAGATACGCAGTATTTT	CASSYGQSTDTQYF
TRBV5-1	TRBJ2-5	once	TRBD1	TGCGCCAGCAAAAGACAGGGAATGCAAGAGACCCAGTACTTC	CASKRQGMQETQYF
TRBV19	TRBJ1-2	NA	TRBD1	TGTGCCAGTAGTATAGTAGGGACAGGGGGCAGAAGTGGCTACACCTTC	CASSIVGTGGRSGYTF
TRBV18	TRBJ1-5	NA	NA	TGTGCCAGCTCACCAGAAGTAGAACAGCCCCAGCATTTT	CASSPEVEQPQHF
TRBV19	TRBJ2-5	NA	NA	TGTGCCAGTAGTATAGACGCAGTCCAAACCCAGTACTTC	CASSIDAVQTQYF
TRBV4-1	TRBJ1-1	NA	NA	TGCGCCAGCAGAACCACCGGAATACAGTCCAACACTGAAGCTTTCTTT	CASRTTGIQSNTEAFF
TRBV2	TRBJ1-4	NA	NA	TGTGCCAGCAGAGCCTCAGGGTCAACTAATGAAAAACTGTTTTTT	CASRASGSTNEKLFF
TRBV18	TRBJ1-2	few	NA	TGTGCCAGCTCACCTGACACTAGCTATGGCTACACCTTC	CASSPDTSYGYTF
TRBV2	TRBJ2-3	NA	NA	TGTGCCAGCAGTGAATTGGAGGGGCGGGCAGATACGCAGTATTTT	CASSELEGRADTQYF
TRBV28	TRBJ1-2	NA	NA	TGTGCCAGCAGTACCCACAGGGCATCGGCGAACTATGGCTACACCTTC	CASSTHRASANYGYTF
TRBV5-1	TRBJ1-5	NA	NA	TGCGCCAGCAGCTTGTCACCACTTAGGCCCCAGCATTTT	CASSLSPLRPQHF
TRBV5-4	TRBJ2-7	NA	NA	TGTGCCAGCAGCAGCGGGACAGACCACGAGCAGTACTTC	CASSSGTDHEQYF
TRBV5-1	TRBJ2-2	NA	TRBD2	TGCGCCAGCACCCGACTAGCGGGGGCGCTAGGCACCGGGGAGCTGTTTTTT	CASTRLAGALGTGELFF
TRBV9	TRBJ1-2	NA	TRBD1	TGTGCCAGCAGCGCGGGGACAGGGGTAAACTATGGCTACACCTTC	CASSAGTGVNYGYTF
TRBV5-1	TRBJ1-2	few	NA	TGCGCCAGCAGCTTTGTCGGGGGCGACTATGGCTACACCTTC	CASSFVGGDYGYTF
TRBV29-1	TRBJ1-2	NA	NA	TGCACCACTATCCTTGGGGCAGACTATGGCTACACCTTC	CTTILGADYGYTF
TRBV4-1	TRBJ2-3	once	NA	TGCGCCAGCAGCCAAGGGTCTGACCCAGGCACAGATACGCAGTATTTT	CASSQGSDPGTDTQYF
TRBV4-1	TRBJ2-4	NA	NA	TGCGCCAGCAGCCAAGAGGGATCCGATCGGGCCAAAAACATTCAGTACTTC	CASSQEGSDRAKNIQYF
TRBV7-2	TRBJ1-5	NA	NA	TGTGCCAGCAGCCTTCGGGGTAGCCAGCCCCAGCATTTT	CASSLRGSQPQHF
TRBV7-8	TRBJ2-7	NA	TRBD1	TGTGCCAGCAGAGACAGGGGCGGTCCCTACGAGCAGTACTTC	CASRDRGGPYEQYF